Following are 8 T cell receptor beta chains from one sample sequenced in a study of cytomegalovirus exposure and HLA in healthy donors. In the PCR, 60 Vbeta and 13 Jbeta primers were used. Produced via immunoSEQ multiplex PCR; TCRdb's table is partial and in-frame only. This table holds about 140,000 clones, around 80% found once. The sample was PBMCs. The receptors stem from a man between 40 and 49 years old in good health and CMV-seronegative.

CDR3 amino acids: CASTYGGGRTGELFF. The CDR3 bases are TGTGCCAGCACCTACGGAGGGGGCCGGACCGGGGAGCTGTTTTTT. This rearrangement joins TRBV6-5 to TRBJ2-2; tentative D call: TRBD1 (7 bases). The CDR3 length is 15 residues. V lost 7 bases and J lost 5, with 17 bases in between. Germline-derived CDR1 and CDR2 are MNHEY and SVGAGI.

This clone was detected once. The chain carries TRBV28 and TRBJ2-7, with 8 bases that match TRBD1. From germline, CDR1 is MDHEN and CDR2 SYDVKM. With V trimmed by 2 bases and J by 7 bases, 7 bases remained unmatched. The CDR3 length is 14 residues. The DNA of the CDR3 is TGTGCCAGCAGTTTAAGGCAGGGGGCAAGAGAGCAGTACTTC. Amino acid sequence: CASSLRQGAREQYF.

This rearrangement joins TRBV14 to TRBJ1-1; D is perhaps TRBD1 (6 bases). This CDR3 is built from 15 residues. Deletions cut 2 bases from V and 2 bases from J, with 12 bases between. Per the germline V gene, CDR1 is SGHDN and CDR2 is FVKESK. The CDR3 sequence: CASSQKMTGNTEAFF. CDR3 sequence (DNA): TGTGCCAGCAGCCAAAAAATGACAGGAAACACTGAAGCTTTCTTT.

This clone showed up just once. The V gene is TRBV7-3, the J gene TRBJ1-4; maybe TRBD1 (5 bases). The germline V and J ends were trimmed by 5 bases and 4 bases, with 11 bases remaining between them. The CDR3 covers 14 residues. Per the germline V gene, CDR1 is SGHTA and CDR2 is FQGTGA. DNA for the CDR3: TGTGCCAGCAGCCTAGACAGTTTTAATGAAAAACTGTTTTTT. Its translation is CASSLDSFNEKLFF.

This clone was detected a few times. The CDR3 region is CASSLDSFNSPLHF. As DNA, the CDR3 is TGTGCCAGCAGCTTAGATAGTTTCAATTCACCCCTCCACTTT. This chain links TRBV11-3 with TRBJ1-6; D is ambiguous. This CDR3 contains 14 residues. Germline CDR1 and CDR2: SGHNT and YENEEA. The ends were cut back, 0 bases at V and 7 bases at J, with 7 bases in the middle.

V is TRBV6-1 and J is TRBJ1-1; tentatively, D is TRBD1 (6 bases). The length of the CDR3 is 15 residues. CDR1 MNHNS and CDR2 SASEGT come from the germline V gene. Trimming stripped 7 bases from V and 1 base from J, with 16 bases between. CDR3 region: CASISIQGGNTEAFF. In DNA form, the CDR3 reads TGTGCCAGCATTTCGATACAGGGTGGGAACACTGAAGCTTTCTTT.

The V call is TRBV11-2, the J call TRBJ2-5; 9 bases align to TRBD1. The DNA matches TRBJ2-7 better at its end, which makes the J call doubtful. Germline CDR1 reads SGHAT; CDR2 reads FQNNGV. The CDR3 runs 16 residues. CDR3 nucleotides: TGTGCCAGCAGCTTAGGGGCCGGGACAGGGTTTTTCGAGCAGTACTTC. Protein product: CASSLGAGTGFFEQYF.

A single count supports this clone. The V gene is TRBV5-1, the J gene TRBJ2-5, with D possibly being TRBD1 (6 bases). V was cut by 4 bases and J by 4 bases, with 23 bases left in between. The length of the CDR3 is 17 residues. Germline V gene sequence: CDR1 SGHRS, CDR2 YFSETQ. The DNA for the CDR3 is TGCGCCAGCAGCCGCAGAATGGGGACACAGGGACGAGAGACCCAGTACTTC. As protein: CASSRRMGTQGRETQYF.